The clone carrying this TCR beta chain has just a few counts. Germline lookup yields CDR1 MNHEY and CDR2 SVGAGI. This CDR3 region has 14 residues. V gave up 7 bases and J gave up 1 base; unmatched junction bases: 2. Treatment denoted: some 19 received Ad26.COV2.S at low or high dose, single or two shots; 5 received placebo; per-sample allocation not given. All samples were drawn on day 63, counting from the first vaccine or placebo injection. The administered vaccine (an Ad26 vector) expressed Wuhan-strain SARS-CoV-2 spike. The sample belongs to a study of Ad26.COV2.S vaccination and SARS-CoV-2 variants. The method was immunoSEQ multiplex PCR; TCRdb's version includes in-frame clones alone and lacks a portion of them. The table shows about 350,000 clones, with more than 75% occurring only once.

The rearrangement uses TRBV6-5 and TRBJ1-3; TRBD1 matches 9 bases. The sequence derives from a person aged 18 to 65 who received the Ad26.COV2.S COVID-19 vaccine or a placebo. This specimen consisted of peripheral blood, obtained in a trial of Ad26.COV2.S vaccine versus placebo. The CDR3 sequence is CASIGQGSGNTIYF. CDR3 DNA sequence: TGTGCCAGCATTGGACAGGGGTCTGGAAACACCATATATTTT.